The present entry profiles one T cell receptor beta chain with its context. Produced via immunoSEQ multiplex PCR; TCRdb's table is partial and in-frame only. Found here are some 50,000 clones, about 88% of them singletons; the top ten hold over 0.5%. After removal of 5 bases from V and 2 bases from J, the junction contained 4 bases not matched to a gene. Looked up from germline, CDR1 is MNHNS and CDR2 is SASEGT. The CDR3 runs 15 residues. The data were taken from a study of OX40 agonist ivuxolimab in advanced cancers. V and J are TRBV6-1 and TRBJ2-1, with TRBD2 identical over 9 bases. This clonotype was sampled from an adult with an advanced solid tumor such as melanoma, head and neck, liver or kidney cancer. The sequencing used CD4+ or CD8+ T cells sorted from blood, collected in a trial of the OX40 agonist ivuxolimab. The CDR3 here is CASSIRGRAYNEQFF. The CDR3 DNA sequence: TGTGCCAGCAGTATACGCGGGAGGGCCTACAATGAGCAGTTCTTC.